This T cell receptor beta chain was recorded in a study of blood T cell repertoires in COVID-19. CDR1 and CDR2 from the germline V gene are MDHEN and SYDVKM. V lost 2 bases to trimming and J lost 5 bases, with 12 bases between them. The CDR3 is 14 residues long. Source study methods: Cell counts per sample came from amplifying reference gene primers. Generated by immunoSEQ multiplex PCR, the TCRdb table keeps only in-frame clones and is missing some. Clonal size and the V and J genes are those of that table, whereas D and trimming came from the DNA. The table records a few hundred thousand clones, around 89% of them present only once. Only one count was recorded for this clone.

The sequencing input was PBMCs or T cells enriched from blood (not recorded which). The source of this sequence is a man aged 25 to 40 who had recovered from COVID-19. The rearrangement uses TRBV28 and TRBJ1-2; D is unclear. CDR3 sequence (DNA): TGTGCCAGCAGTTTAGTGGCAGTAACATATGGCTACACCTTC. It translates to CASSLVAVTYGYTF.